Reported below is one T cell receptor (beta chain). Its target is not known. The CDR3 is 18 residues long. Germline CDR1 is GTSNPN and CDR2 is SVGIG (reference sequence). Trimming took 6 bases from V and 3 from J; bases not matched to a gene: 14. Produced via immunoSEQ multiplex PCR; TCRdb's table is partial and in-frame only. Among 30,000 to 35,000 clones, 93% were seen once, and the ten largest hold about 10%. These data are taken from a study of T cells in tuberculosis. The overall study: This South African cohort compared adolescents with or without latent tuberculosis against adults with active tuberculosis.

General study points: Smaller distances to GMM-specific TCRs suggested their expansion in active tuberculosis. Selection depended on which cryopreserved specimens were available.

Time point of the sample: new active TB diagnosis, blood taken before or within 7 days of starting treatment. Each clinical donor contributed on average around 110,000 T cells from unsorted cryopreserved PBMC. The receptor's source is an adult with tuberculosis. The sample in question was PBMCs, obtained at tuberculosis diagnosis. This sequence joins TRBV30 and TRBJ2-3, with TRBD2 matching 14 bases. In nucleotides, the CDR3 is TGTGCCTGCGCCGGGACTAGCGGGAGCGGTTTACGTACAGATACGCAGTATTTT. It yields the protein CACAGTSGSGLRTDTQYF.